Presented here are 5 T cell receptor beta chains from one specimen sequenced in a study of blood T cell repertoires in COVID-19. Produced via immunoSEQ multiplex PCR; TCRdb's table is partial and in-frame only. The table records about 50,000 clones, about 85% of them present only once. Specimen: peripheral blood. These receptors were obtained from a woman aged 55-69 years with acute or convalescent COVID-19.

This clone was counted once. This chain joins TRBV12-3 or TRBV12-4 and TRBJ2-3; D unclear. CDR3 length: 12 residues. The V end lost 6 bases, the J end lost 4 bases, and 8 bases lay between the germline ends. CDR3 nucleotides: TGTGCCAGCAGCCCTACGGCAGATACGCAGTATTTT. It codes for CASSPTADTQYF.

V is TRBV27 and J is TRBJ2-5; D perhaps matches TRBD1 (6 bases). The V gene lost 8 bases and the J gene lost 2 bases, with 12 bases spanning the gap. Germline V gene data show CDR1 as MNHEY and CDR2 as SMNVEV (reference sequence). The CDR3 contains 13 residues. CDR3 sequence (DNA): TGTGCCAGCCTAGACAGGAAACAAGAGACCCAGTACTTC. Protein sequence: CASLDRKQETQYF.

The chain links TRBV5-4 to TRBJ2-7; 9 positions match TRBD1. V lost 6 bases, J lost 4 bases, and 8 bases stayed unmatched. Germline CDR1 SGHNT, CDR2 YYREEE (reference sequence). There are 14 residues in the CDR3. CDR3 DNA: TGTGCCAGCAACGCCGGGACAGGGTCGTACGAGCAGTACTTC. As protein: CASNAGTGSYEQYF.

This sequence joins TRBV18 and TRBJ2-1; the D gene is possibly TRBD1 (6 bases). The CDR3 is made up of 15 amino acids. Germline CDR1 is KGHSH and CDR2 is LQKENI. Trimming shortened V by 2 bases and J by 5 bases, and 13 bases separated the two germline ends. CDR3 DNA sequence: TGTGCCAGCTCACCATGGGCAGGGGCGGACAATGAGCAGTTCTTC. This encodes CASSPWAGADNEQFF.

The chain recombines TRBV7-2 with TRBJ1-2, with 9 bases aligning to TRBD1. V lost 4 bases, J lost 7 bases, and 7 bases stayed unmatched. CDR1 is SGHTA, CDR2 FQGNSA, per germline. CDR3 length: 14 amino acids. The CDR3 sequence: CASSSLQGAGGYTF. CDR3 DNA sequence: TGTGCCAGCAGCTCTCTACAGGGGGCCGGTGGCTACACCTTC.